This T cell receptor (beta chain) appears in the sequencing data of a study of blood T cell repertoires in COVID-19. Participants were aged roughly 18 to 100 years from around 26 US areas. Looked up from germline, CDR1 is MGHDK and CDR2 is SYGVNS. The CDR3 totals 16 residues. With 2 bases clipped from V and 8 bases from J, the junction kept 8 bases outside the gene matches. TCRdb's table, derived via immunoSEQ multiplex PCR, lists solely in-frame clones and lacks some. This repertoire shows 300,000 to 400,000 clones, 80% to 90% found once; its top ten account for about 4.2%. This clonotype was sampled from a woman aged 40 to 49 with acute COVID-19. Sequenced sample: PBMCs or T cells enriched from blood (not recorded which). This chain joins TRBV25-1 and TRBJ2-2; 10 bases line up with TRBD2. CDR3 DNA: TGTGCCAGCAGTGAACTAGCGGGAGTTCTTATTGGGGAGCTGTTTTTT. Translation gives CASSELAGVLIGELFF.